Listed here is a single T cell receptor beta chain. This CDR3 comprises 15 residues. Those enrolled, adults aged about 18 to 89 years, came from 24 US areas. Allocation to cohorts depended on clinical history reported by the participants. These data come from a study of blood T cell repertoires in COVID-19. Study at large: Both acute and convalescent COVID-19 samples were obtained from the United States, Italy and Spain.

In the authors' workflow: Amplifying reference gene primers gave estimates of nucleated cell counts. Here immunoSEQ multiplex PCR was the method, and the copy in TCRdb shows in-frame clones only, minus some. That table gives V, J and clone size, and the DNA gave D and trimming. This table holds around 250,000 clones, 75% to 85% found once. The receptor's source is a woman in her fifties or sixties with acute COVID-19. Sequenced input: PBMCs or T cells enriched from blood (not recorded which). The chain recombines TRBV23-1 with TRBJ1-2; TRBD1 might be the D (6 bases). TRBV23-1 is marked as an open reading frame, function uncertain. CDR3: CAIGTRQAENYGYTF. The CDR3 DNA is TGCGCGATCGGAACCCGACAGGCAGAGAACTATGGCTACACCTTC.